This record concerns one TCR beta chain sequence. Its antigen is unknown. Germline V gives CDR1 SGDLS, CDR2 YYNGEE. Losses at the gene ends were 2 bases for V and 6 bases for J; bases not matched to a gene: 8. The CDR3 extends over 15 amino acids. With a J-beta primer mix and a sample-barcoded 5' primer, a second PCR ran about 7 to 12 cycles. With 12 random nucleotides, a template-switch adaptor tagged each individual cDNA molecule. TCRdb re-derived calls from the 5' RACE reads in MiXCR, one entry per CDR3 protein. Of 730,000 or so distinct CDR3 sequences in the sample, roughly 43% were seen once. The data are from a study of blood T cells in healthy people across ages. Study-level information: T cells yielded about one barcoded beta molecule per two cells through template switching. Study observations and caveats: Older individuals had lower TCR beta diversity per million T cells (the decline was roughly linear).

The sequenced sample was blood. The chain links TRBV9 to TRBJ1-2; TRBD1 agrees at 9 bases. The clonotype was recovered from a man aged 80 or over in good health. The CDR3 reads CASSVDPGTGNGYTF. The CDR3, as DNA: TGTGCCAGCAGCGTCGACCCTGGGACAGGGAATGGCTACACCTTC. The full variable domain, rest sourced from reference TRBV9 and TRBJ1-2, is DSGVTQTPKHLITATGQRVTLRCSPRSGDLSVYWYQQSLDQGLQFLIQYYNGEERAKGNILERFSAQQFPDLHSELNLSSLELGDSALYFCASSVDPGTGNGYTFGSGTRLTVV.